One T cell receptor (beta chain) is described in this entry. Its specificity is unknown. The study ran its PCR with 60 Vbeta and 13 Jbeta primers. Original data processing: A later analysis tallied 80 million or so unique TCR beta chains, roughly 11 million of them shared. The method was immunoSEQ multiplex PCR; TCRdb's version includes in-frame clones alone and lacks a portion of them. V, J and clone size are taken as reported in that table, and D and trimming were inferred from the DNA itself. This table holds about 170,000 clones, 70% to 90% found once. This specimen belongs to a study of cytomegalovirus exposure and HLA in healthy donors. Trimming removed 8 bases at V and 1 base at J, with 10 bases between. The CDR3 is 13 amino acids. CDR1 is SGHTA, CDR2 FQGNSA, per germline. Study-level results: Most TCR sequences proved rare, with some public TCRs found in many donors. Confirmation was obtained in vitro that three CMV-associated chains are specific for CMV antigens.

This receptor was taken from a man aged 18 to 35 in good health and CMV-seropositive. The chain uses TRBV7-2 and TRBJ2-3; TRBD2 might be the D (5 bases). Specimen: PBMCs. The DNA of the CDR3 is TGTGCCAGCCGCGGGTGGGGCACAGATACGCAGTATTTT. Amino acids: CASRGWGTDTQYF.